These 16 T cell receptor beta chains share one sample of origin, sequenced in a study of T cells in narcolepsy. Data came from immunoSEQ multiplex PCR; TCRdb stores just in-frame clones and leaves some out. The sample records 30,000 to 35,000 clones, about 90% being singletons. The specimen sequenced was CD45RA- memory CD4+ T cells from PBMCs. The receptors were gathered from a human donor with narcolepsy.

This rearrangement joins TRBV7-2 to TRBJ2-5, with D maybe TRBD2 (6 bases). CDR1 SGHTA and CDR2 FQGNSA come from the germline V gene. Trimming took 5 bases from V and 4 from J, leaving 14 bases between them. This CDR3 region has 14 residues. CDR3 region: CASSTGSAPETQYF. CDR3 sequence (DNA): TGTGCCAGCAGCACCGGGAGTGCCCCAGAGACCCAGTACTTC.

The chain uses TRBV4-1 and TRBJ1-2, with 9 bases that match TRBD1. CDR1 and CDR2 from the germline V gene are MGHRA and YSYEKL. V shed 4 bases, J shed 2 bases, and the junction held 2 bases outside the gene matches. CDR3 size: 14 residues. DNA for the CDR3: TGCGCCAGCAGCCCGGGGACAGGGAACTATGGCTACACCTTC. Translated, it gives CASSPGTGNYGYTF.

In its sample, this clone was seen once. Here the CDR3 reads CASSPGWGTEAFF. Written as DNA, the CDR3 is TGTGCCAGCAGCCCCGGATGGGGCACTGAAGCTTTCTTT. The rearrangement uses TRBV5-6 and TRBJ1-1; D is unclear. The CDR3 length is 13 residues. CDR1 and CDR2 from the germline V gene are SGHDT and YYEEEE. V was cut by 4 bases and J by 4 bases, with 11 bases left in between.

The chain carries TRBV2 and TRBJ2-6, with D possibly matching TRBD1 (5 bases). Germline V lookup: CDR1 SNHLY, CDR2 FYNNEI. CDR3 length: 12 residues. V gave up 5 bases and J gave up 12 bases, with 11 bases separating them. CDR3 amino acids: CASSTTESVLTF. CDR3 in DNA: TGTGCCAGCAGTACGACAGAAAGCGTCCTGACTTTC.

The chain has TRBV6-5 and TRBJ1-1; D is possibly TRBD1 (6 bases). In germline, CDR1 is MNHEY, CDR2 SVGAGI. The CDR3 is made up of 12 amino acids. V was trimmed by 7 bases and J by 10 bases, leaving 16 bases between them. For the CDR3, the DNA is TGTGCCAGCACCCCACAGGGTATATCAGCTTTCTTT. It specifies CASTPQGISAFF.

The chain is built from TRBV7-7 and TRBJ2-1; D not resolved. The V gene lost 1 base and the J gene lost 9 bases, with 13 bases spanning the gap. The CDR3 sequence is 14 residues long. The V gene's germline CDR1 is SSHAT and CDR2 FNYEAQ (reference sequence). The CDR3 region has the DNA TGTGCCAGCAGCTTAGTCGCTCTTTCTAGTGAGCAGTTCTTC. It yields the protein CASSLVALSSEQFF.

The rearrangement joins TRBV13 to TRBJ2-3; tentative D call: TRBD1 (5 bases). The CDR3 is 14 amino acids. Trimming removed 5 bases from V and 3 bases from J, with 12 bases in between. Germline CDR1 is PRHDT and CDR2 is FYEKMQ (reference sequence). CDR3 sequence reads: CASSRRVKTDTQYF. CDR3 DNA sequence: TGTGCCAGCAGCCGCAGGGTGAAAACAGATACGCAGTATTTT.

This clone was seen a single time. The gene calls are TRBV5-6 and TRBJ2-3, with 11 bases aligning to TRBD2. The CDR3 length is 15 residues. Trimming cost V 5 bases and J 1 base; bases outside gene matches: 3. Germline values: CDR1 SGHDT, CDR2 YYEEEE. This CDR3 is CASRSLAGGTDTQYF. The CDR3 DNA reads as TGTGCCAGCAGATCACTAGCGGGAGGCACAGATACGCAGTATTTT.

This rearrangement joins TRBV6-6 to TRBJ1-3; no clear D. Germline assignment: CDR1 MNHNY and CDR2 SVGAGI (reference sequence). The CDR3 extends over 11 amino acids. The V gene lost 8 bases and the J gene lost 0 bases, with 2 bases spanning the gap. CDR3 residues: CASFSGNTIYF. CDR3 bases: TGTGCCAGCTTCTCTGGAAACACCATATATTTT.

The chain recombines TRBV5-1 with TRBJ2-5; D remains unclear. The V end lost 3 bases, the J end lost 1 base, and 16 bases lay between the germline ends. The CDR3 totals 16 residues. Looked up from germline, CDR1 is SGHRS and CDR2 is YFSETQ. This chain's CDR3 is CASSSTPLGSQETQYF. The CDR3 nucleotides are TGCGCCAGCAGCTCGACACCTCTAGGCAGCCAAGAGACCCAGTACTTC. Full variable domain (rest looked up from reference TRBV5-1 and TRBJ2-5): KAGVTQTPRYLIKTRGQQVTLSCSPISGHRSVSWYQQTPGQGLQFLFEYFSETQRNKGNFPGRFSGRQFSNSRSEMNVSTLELGDSALYLCASSSTPLGSQETQYFGPGTRLLVL.

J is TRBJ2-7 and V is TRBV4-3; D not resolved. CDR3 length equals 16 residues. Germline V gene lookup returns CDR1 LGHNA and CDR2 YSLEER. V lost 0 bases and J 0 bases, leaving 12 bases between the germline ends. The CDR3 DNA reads TGCGCCAGCAGCCAAGATGCCCTCAGGAGCTCCTACGAGCAGTACTTC. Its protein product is CASSQDALRSSYEQYF.

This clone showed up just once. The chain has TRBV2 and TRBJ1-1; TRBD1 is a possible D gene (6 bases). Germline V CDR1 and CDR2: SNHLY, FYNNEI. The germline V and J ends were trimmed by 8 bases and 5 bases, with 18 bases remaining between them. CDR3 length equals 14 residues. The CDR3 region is CASANRARGTEAFF. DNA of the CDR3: TGTGCCAGCGCGAACAGGGCGAGGGGGACTGAAGCTTTCTTT. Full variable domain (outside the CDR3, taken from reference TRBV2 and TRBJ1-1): EPEVTQTPSHQVTQMGQEVILRCVPISNHLYFYWYRQILGQKVEFLVSFYNNEISEKSEIFDDQFSVERPDGSNFTLKIRSTKLEDSAMYFCASANRARGTEAFFGQGTRLTVV.

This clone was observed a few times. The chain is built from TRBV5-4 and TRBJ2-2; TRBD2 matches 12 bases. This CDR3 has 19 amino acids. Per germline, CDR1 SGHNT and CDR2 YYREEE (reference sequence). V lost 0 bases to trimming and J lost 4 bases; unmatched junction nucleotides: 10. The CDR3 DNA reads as TGTGCCAGCAGCTTGGAGGGTCTAGCGGGAGGGCAGGGCACCGGGGAGCTGTTTTTT. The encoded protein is CASSLEGLAGGQGTGELFF. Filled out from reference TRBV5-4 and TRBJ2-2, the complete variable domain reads ETGVTQSPTHLIKTRGQQVTLRCSSQSGHNTVSWYQQALGQGPQFIFQYYREEENGRGNFPPRFSGLQFPNYSSELNVNALELDDSALYLCASSLEGLAGGQGTGELFFGEGSRLTVL.

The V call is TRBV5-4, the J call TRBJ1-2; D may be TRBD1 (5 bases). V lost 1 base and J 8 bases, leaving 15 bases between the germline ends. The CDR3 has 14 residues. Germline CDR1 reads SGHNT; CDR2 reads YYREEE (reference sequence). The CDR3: CASSLSQGTQGYTF. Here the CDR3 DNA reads TGTGCCAGCAGCTTGTCCCAGGGAACGCAGGGCTACACCTTC. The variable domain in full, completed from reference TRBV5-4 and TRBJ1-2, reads ETGVTQSPTHLIKTRGQQVTLRCSSQSGHNTVSWYQQALGQGPQFIFQYYREEENGRGNFPPRFSGLQFPNYSSELNVNALELDDSALYLCASSLSQGTQGYTFGSGTRLTVV.

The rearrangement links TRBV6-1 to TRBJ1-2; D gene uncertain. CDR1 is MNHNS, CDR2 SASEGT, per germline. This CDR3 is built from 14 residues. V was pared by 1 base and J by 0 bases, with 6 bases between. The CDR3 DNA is TGTGCCAGCAGTGAAGGGGGAGCTAACTATGGCTACACCTTC. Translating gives CASSEGGANYGYTF.

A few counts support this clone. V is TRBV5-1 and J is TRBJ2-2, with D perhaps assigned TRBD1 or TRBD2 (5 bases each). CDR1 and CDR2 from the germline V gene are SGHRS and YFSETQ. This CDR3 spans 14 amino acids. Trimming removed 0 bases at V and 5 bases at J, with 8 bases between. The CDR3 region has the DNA TGCGCCAGCAGCTTGGACTGGGGGACCGGGGAGCTGTTTTTT. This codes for CASSLDWGTGELFF. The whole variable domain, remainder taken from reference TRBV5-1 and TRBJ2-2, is KAGVTQTPRYLIKTRGQQVTLSCSPISGHRSVSWYQQTPGQGLQFLFEYFSETQRNKGNFPGRFSGRQFSNSRSEMNVSTLELGDSALYLCASSLDWGTGELFFGEGSRLTVL.